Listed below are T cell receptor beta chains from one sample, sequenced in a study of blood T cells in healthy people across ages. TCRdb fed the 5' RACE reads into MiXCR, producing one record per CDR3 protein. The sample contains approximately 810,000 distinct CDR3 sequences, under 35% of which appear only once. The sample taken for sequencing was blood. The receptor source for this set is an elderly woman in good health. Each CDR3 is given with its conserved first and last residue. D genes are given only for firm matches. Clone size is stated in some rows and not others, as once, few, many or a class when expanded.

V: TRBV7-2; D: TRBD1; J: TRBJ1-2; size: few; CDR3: CASSLGLDRGRYGYTF; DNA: TGTGCCAGCAGCTTAGGGCTGGACAGGGGACGCTATGGCTACACCTTC
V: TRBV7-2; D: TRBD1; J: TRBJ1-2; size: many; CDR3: CASSTLQGAGHGYTF; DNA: TGTGCCAGCAGCACACTACAGGGGGCGGGCCATGGCTACACCTTC
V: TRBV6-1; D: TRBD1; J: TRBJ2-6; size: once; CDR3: CASTRDRGLSGANVLTF; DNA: TGTGCCAGCACCCGGGACAGAGGTCTCTCTGGGGCCAACGTCCTGACTTTC
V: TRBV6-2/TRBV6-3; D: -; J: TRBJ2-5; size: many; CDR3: CASSPRGSLETQYF; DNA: TGTGCCAGCAGCCCAAGGGGCAGTTTGGAGACCCAGTACTTC
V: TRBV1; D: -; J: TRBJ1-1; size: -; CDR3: CTSSHQQGSTEAFF; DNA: TGCACCAGCAGCCACCAACAGGGATCCACTGAAGCTTTCTTT
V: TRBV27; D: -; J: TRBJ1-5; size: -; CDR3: CAPMRGVKGNQPQHF; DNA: TGTGCACCTATGCGGGGGGTTAAAGGCAATCAGCCCCAGCATTTT
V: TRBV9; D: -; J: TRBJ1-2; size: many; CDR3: CASRDGGGYTF; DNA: TGTGCCAGCAGAGACGGGGGTGGCTACACCTTC
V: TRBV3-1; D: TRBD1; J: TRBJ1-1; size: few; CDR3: CASSQDRGQVNTEAFF; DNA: TGTGCCAGCAGCCAAGATAGGGGACAGGTGAACACTGAAGCTTTCTTT
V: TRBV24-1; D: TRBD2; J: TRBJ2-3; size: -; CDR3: CATSDSERGTQYF; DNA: TGTGCCACCAGTGATTCTGAGCGGGGCACGCAGTATTTT
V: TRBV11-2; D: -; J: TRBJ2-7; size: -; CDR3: CASSLEPTYEQYF; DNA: TGTGCCAGCAGCTTAGAGCCAACGTACGAGCAGTACTTC
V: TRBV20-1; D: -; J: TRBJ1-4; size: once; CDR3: CSAFNSDAEWERFF; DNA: TGCAGTGCGTTCAACTCGGACGCGGAATGGGAACGGTTTTTT
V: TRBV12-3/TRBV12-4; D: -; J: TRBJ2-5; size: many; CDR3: CASSKSESETQYF; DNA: TGTGCCAGCAGTAAATCGGAGAGCGAGACCCAGTACTTC
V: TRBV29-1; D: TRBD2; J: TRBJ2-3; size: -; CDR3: CSVSFRTSGADTQYF; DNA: TGCAGCGTATCTTTCCGGACTAGTGGTGCAGATACGCAGTATTTT
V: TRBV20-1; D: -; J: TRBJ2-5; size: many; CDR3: CSAPTPGRRPETQYF; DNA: TGCAGTGCTCCGACTCCGGGCCGGCGACCAGAGACCCAGTACTTC
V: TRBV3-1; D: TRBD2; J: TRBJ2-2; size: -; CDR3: CASSSGGGGTGELFF; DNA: TGTGCCAGCAGCTCCGGCGGGGGTGGCACCGGGGAGCTGTTTTTT
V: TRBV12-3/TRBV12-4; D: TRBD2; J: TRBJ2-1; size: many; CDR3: CASSLLGLVYNEQFF; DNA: TGTGCCAGTAGTTTATTGGGACTAGTTTACAATGAGCAGTTCTTC
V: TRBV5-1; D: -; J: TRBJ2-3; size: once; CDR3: CASELGQTFSTDTQYF; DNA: TGCGCCAGCGAATTGGGACAAACCTTTAGCACAGATACGCAGTATTTT
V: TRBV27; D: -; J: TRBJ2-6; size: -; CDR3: CASSLVATFSGANVLTF; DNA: TGTGCCAGCAGTTTAGTGGCAACATTCTCTGGGGCCAACGTCCTGACTTTC
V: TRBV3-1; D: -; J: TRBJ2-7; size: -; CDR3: CASSQGAARGSYEQYF; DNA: TGTGCCAGCAGCCAAGGGGCGGCTAGAGGTAGTTACGAGCAGTACTTC
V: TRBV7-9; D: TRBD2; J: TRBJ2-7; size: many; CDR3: CASSLKGGGPRTTQYEQYF; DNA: TGTGCCAGCAGCTTAAAGGGCGGGGGACCCCGAACTACCCAATACGAGCAGTACTTC
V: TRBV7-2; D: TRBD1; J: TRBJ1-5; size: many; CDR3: CASSPGGPNQPQHF; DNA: TGTGCCAGCAGCCCAGGGGGCCCCAATCAGCCCCAGCATTTT
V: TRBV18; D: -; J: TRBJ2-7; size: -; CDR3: CATLSTGSNEQYF; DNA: TGTGCCACCCTGTCGACGGGGTCTAATGAGCAGTACTTC
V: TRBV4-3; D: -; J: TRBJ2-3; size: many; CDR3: CASSQDWWQETDTQYF; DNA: TGCGCCAGCAGCCAAGATTGGTGGCAGGAAACAGATACGCAGTATTTT
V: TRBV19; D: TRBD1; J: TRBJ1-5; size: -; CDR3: CASLKVSGQGSNQPQHF; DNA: TGTGCCAGTCTTAAAGTCTCGGGACAGGGAAGCAATCAGCCCCAGCATTTT
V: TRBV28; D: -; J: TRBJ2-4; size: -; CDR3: CASSWGRASVGGAKNIQYF; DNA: TGTGCCAGCAGCTGGGGCAGGGCTAGCGTAGGAGGGGCCAAAAACATTCAGTACTTC
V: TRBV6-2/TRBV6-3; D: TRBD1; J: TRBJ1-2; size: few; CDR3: CASSSETGGDGYTF; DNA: TGTGCCAGCAGTTCTGAGACAGGGGGCGATGGCTACACCTTC
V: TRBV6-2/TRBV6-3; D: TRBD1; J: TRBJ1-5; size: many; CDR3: CASRRDSRNLHTPQHF; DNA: TGTGCCAGCAGAAGGGACAGTCGAAACCTGCATACGCCCCAGCATTTT
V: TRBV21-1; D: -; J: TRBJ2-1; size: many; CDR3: CASSKLKGRWNEQFF; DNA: TGTGCCAGCAGCAAGCTAAAGGGCAGGTGGAATGAGCAGTTCTTC
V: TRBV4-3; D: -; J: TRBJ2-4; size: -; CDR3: CASSQPFLAKNIQYF; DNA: TGCGCCAGCAGCCAGCCCTTTCTAGCCAAAAACATTCAGTACTTC
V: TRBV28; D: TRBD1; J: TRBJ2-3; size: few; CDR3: CASSLFGQGGDTQYF; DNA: TGTGCCAGCAGTTTATTCGGACAGGGGGGAGATACGCAGTATTTT
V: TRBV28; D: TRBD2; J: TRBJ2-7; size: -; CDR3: CASGSSGTYEQYF; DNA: TGTGCCAGCGGGTCTAGCGGAACATACGAGCAGTACTTC
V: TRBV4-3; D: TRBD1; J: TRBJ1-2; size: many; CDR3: CASSPDRETGYTF; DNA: TGCGCCAGCAGCCCGGACAGGGAGACTGGCTACACCTTC
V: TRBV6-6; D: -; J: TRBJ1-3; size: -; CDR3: CASAGAGNTIYF; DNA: TGTGCCAGCGCGGGGGCTGGAAACACCATATATTTT